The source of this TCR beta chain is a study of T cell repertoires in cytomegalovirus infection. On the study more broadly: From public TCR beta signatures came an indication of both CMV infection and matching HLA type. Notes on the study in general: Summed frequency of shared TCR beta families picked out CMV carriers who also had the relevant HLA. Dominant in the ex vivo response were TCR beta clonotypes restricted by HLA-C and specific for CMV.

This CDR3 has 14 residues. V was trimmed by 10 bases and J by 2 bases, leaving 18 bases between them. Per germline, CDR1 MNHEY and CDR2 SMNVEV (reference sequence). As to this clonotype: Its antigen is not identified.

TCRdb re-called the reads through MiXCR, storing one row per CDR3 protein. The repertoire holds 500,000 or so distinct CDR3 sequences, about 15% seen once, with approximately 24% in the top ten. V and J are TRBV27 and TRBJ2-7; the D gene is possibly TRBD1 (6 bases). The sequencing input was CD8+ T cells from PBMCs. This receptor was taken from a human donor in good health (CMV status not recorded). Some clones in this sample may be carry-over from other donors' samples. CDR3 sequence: CAKTLQGQAYEQYF. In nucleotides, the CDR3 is TGTGCCAAGACCCTGCAGGGGCAGGCCTACGAGCAGTACTTC.